These T cell receptor beta chains were read from a single sample in a study of shared clonotypes between healthy human individuals. Assay: immunoSEQ multiplex PCR; the TCRdb copy retains only in-frame clones and omits some. The top ten clones hold 0.3% to 0.45% of a sample with 2 million to 2.5 million clones, under 95% of them seen once. The material sequenced was naive CD4+ T cells from PBMCs. These receptors were taken from a young man in good health. Some clones in this sample may be carry-over from other donors' samples. Both conserved end residues are part of each CDR3. The D gene is left open where the match is weak.

V: TRBV7-2; D: -; J: TRBJ2-2; DNA: TGTGCCAGCAGCTTAGTTTACTACACCGGGGAGCTGTTTTTT; CDR3: CASSLVYYTGELFF
V: TRBV5-6; D: -; J: TRBJ2-7; DNA: TGTGCCAGCAGCTTAGGACGGGCGGCTAGCCGTTCGTGGGAGCAGTACTTC; CDR3: CASSLGRAASRSWEQYF
V: TRBV5-1; D: -; J: TRBJ1-1; DNA: TGCGCCAGCAGCTTGGAGGGGGGGCTTGTCACTGAAGCTTTCTTT; CDR3: CASSLEGGLVTEAFF
V: TRBV6-5; D: -; J: TRBJ2-3; DNA: TGTGCCAGCAGCCCAATTTCAAGTCCAGATACGCAGTATTTT; CDR3: CASSPISSPDTQYF
V: TRBV28; D: -; J: TRBJ2-3; DNA: TGTGCCAGCAGCCACACAGATACGCAGTATTTT; CDR3: CASSHTDTQYF
V: TRBV7-9; D: -; J: TRBJ2-2; DNA: TGTGCCAGCAGCTCCCCCACCGGGGAGCTGTTTTTT; CDR3: CASSSPTGELFF
V: TRBV5-1; D: -; J: TRBJ2-5; DNA: TGCGCCAGCAGCCCACAATGGTTCCAAGAGACCCAGTACTTC; CDR3: CASSPQWFQETQYF
V: TRBV2; D: -; J: TRBJ1-5; DNA: TGTGCCAGCAGTTTCGGGGGCCCCCGATATAGCAATCAGCCCCAGCATTTT; CDR3: CASSFGGPRYSNQPQHF
V: TRBV21-1; D: -; J: TRBJ2-2; DNA: TGTGCCAGCAGGGGGAACACCGGGGAGCTGTTTTTT; CDR3: CASRGNTGELFF
V: TRBV18; D: TRBD1; J: TRBJ2-3; DNA: TGTGCCAGCTCACCACCGCGTGTGGGACAGGGGCCACGTGCTAGCACAGATACGCAGTATTTT; CDR3: CASSPPRVGQGPRASTDTQYF
V: TRBV13; D: -; J: TRBJ1-4; DNA: TGTGCCAGCAGCCCCCGGACGGATTCAGATGCAACTAATGAAAAACTGTTTTTT; CDR3: CASSPRTDSDATNEKLFF
V: TRBV7-2; D: -; J: TRBJ2-1; DNA: TGTGCCAGCAGCTTACGTACCGTGAGTGTCAGGGACGTTACGCATGAGCAGTTCTTC; CDR3: CASSLRTVSVRDVTHEQFF
V: TRBV15; D: -; J: TRBJ1-5; DNA: TGTGCCACCAGCAGAGGAAAGGGAGCTTATAGCAATCAGCCCCAGCATTTT; CDR3: CATSRGKGAYSNQPQHF
V: TRBV23-1; D: -; J: TRBJ2-7; DNA: TGCGCCAGCAGTCAATTCATTCGCTCCTACGAGCAGTACTTC; CDR3: CASSQFIRSYEQYF
V: TRBV7-3; D: -; J: TRBJ2-5; DNA: TGTGCCAGCAGCATGAGCGGGCGGTGGGAGACCCAGTACTTC; CDR3: CASSMSGRWETQYF
V: TRBV6-1; D: -; J: TRBJ1-3; DNA: TGTGCCAGCAGCCAAGTTCGTACCTCTGGAAACACCATATATTTT; CDR3: CASSQVRTSGNTIYF
V: TRBV7-2; D: TRBD1; J: TRBJ2-7; DNA: TGTGCCAGCAGCTATGCGACAGGGGGCTACGAGCAGTACTTC; CDR3: CASSYATGGYEQYF
V: TRBV7-2; D: -; J: TRBJ2-7; DNA: TGTGCCAGCAGCTCGAGAGGTGTGGAGCAGTACTTC; CDR3: CASSSRGVEQYF
V: TRBV19; D: -; J: TRBJ2-7; DNA: TGTGCCAGTAGCCGGGACGATTACGAGCAGTACTTC; CDR3: CASSRDDYEQYF
V: TRBV5-1; D: TRBD2; J: TRBJ2-7; DNA: TGCGCCAGCAGCTTGATGGGACCCCCGGGACTAGCCGACGAGCAGTACTTC; CDR3: CASSLMGPPGLADEQYF
V: TRBV25-1; D: TRBD2; J: TRBJ2-1; DNA: TGTGCCAGCAGCGTCCCCACTAGCGGGTTTGAGCAGTTCTTC; CDR3: CASSVPTSGFEQFF
V: TRBV25-1; D: -; J: TRBJ1-1; DNA: TGTGCCAGCAGTGCCTCAAACCTGGGGGACACTGAAGCTTTCTTT; CDR3: CASSASNLGDTEAFF
V: TRBV6-5; D: TRBD2; J: TRBJ2-7; DNA: TGTGCCAGCAGTCCGGGACTAGCGGGCGGAGGGCAGTACTTC; CDR3: CASSPGLAGGGQYF
V: TRBV7-8; D: -; J: TRBJ2-1; DNA: TGTGCCAGCAGCCTAGGAGCCTACAATGAGCAGTTCTTC; CDR3: CASSLGAYNEQFF
V: TRBV7-2; D: TRBD1; J: TRBJ2-7; DNA: TGTGCCAGCAGACTTCCCGTGGGACAGGTGGGCGAGCAGTACTTC; CDR3: CASRLPVGQVGEQYF
V: TRBV5-1; D: TRBD2; J: TRBJ2-5; DNA: TGCGCCAGCAGGGGAGAGAGGGCGGGGGTCCTCCAAGAGACCCAGTACTTC; CDR3: CASRGERAGVLQETQYF
V: TRBV5-1; D: -; J: TRBJ2-5; DNA: TGCGCCAGCAGCTTGGGGCCGGGACAAGGGCCCCTCGGAGAGACCCAGTACTTC; CDR3: CASSLGPGQGPLGETQYF
V: TRBV7-8; D: -; J: TRBJ1-5; DNA: TGTGCCAGCAGCTTAATTCTAGGTGTTGAATATAGCAATCAGCCCCAGCATTTT; CDR3: CASSLILGVEYSNQPQHF